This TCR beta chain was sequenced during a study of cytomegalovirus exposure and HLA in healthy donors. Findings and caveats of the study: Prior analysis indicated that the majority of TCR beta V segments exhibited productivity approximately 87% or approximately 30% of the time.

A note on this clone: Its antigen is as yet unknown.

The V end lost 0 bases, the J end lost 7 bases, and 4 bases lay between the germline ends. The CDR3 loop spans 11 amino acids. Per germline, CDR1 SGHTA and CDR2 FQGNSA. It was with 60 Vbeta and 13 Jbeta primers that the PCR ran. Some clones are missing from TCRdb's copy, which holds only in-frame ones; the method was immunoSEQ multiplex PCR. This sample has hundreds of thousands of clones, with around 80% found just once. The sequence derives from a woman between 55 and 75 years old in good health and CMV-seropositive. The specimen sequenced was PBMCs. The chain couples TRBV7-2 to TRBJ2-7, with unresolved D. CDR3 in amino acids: CASSLAREQYF. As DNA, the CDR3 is TGTGCCAGCAGCTTAGCGCGGGAGCAGTACTTC. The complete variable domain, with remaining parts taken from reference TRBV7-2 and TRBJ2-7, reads GAGVSQSPSNKVTEKGKDVELRCDPISGHTALYWYRQSLGQGLEFLIYFQGNSAPDKSGLPSDRFSAERTGGSVSTLTIQRTQQEDSAVYLCASSLAREQYFGPGTRLTVT.